This passage covers 23 T cell receptor beta chains from one sample sequenced in a study of T cells after yellow fever vaccination. TCRdb called the 5' RACE reads again in MiXCR, with one record for every CDR3 protein. The sample holds a few hundred thousand distinct CDR3 sequences, under 15% seen once. The sequences come from CD4+ T cells sorted from PBMCs, collected 15 days after the yellow fever booster vaccination. The receptors shown here come from a man aged 18 to 30 who received the YFV17D yellow fever vaccine.

This clonotype was seen a handful of times. The gene calls are TRBV19 and TRBJ1-4; D might be TRBD1 (5 bases). Germline V gene data show CDR1 as LNHDA and CDR2 as SQIVND (reference sequence). V lost 4 bases to trimming and J lost 12 bases, with 33 bases between them. The CDR3 sequence is 19 residues long. CDR3 DNA sequence: TGTGCCAGTAGTAACATCGGGACTCCCGGGGGACTAAAGGAGGAAGAACTGTTTTTT. Translated: CASSNIGTPGGLKEEELFF.

This clonotype has just a few counts. This CDR3 reads CASTPLQNYGYTF. DNA of the CDR3: TGTGCCAGCACCCCCCTACAGAACTATGGCTACACCTTC. V is TRBV6-1 and J is TRBJ1-2; no firm D call. CDR1 is MNHNS and CDR2 is SASEGT in the germline V gene. This CDR3 spans 13 amino acids. Between the trimmed V and J ends, which lost 7 bases and 2 bases, there was a span of 11 bases.

The table lists this clonotype with a few counts. This CDR3 is CASSPPHWRDTPFF. In DNA form, the CDR3 reads TGTGCCAGCTCACCACCGCACTGGCGGGACACCCCTTTCTTT. The J gene is TRBJ1-1, the V gene TRBV18; D might be TRBD1 (6 bases). The CDR3 spans 14 residues. CDR1 and CDR2 from the germline V gene are KGHSH and LQKENI. Trimming removed 0 bases from V and 12 bases from J, with 17 bases in between.

The chain recombines TRBV7-2 with TRBJ1-4; D is possibly TRBD1 (6 bases). CDR3 length equals 16 residues. Per the germline V gene, CDR1 is SGHTA and CDR2 is FQGNSA. With 0 bases removed from V and 2 bases from J, the gap between germline ends came to 10 bases. CDR3: CASSLAGGRTNEKLFF. CDR3 DNA sequence: TGTGCCAGCAGCTTAGCGGGGGGCCGGACTAATGAAAAACTGTTTTTT.

This clonotype has just a few counts. The rearrangement joins TRBV5-5 to TRBJ2-3; 8 positions match TRBD2. The CDR3 sequence is 17 residues long. Germline V lookup: CDR1 SGHKS, CDR2 YYEKEE (reference sequence). J lost 2 bases, V lost 2 bases, and 10 bases had no gene match. The CDR3 loop is CASSLAGVSPLTDTQYF. In nucleotides, the CDR3 is TGTGCCAGCAGCTTAGCGGGGGTGAGCCCTCTCACAGATACGCAGTATTTT. Together with reference TRBV5-5 and TRBJ2-3, the CDR3 gives the full variable domain: DAGVTQSPTHLIKTRGQQVTLRCSPISGHKSVSWYQQVLGQGPQFIFQYYEKEERGRGNFPDRFSARQFPNYSSELNVNALLLGDSALYLCASSLAGVSPLTDTQYFGPGTRLTVL.

This clonotype was seen more than once but under ten times. The chain has TRBV18 and TRBJ2-2, with D perhaps matching TRBD1 (5 bases). Germline CDR1 is KGHSH and CDR2 is LQKENI. The germline V and J ends were trimmed by 2 bases and 7 bases, with 17 bases remaining between them. This CDR3 spans 16 amino acids. The CDR3 DNA reads as TGTGCCAGCTCACCATCATCGACAGCGTGGATCGGGGAGCTGTTTTTT. It is translated as CASSPSSTAWIGELFF. The full variable domain, completed using reference TRBV18 and TRBJ2-2, is NAGVMQNPRHLVRRRGQEARLRCSPMKGHSHVYWYRQLPEEGLKFMVYLQKENIIDESGMPKERFSAEFPKEGPSILRIQQVVRGDSAAYFCASSPSSTAWIGELFFGEGSRLTVL.

The gene calls are TRBV5-1 and TRBJ2-5; D perhaps matches TRBD2 (6 bases). CDR1 is SGHRS and CDR2 is YFSETQ in the germline V gene. Between the trimmed V and J ends, which lost 0 bases and 1 base, there was a span of 10 bases. The CDR3 is made up of 15 amino acids. The CDR3, as DNA: TGCGCCAGCAGCTTGGCATTGGGGGGCCAAGAGACCCAGTACTTC. Amino acids: CASSLALGGQETQYF.

V and J are TRBV20-1 and TRBJ2-2; no clear D. V lost 6 bases, J lost 4 bases, and 12 bases lay in between. CDR3 length equals 13 residues. CDR1 is DFQATT and CDR2 is SNEGSKA in the germline V gene (reference sequence). The CDR3 coding sequence is TGCAGTGCCTGGACGCCACTCACCGGGGAGCTGTTTTTT. Translated: CSAWTPLTGELFF.

The sample holds a few counts of this clonotype. V usage is TRBV5-1 and J usage is TRBJ1-1; D is perhaps TRBD1 (6 bases). CDR1 is SGHRS and CDR2 is YFSETQ in the germline V gene. The CDR3 runs to 14 residues. Trimming took 5 bases from V and 2 from J, leaving 13 bases between them. The CDR3 here is CASRQGSSNTEAFF. The DNA of the CDR3 is TGCGCCAGCAGGCAGGGGTCTTCAAACACTGAAGCTTTCTTT.

The table lists this clonotype with many counts. This chain uses TRBV28 with TRBJ1-4; unclear D gene. This CDR3 spans 11 amino acids. V lost 2 bases, J lost 8 bases, and 3 bases lay in between. Germline V gene sequence: CDR1 MDHEN, CDR2 SYDVKM. This chain's CDR3 is CASSLREKLFF. The CDR3 DNA follows: TGTGCCAGCAGTTTACGCGAAAAACTGTTTTTT.

This chain uses TRBV4-3 with TRBJ2-2; TRBD1 matches 7 bases. Germline values: CDR1 LGHNA, CDR2 YSLEER. The V gene end was trimmed by 5 bases and the J gene end by 0 bases; junction bases not matched to a gene: 3. The CDR3 has 15 amino acids. For the CDR3, the DNA is TGCGCCAGCAGCGTGGGACAGTCGAACACCGGGGAGCTGTTTTTT. Its protein is CASSVGQSNTGELFF.

The rearrangement uses TRBV20-1 and TRBJ2-5, with D tentatively TRBD2 (7 bases). CDR1 DFQATT and CDR2 SNEGSKA come from the germline V gene (reference sequence). The V and J ends lost 4 bases and 4 bases respectively, with 16 bases between them. CDR3 length equals 14 residues. The CDR3 region is CSAKRGGPGETQYF. The CDR3 DNA reads TGCAGTGCTAAAAGGGGGGGGCCGGGAGAGACCCAGTACTTC.

This clonotype was observed a handful of times. This chain connects TRBV4-2 to TRBJ2-7, with a tentative D call TRBD1 (5 bases). This CDR3 is built from 14 residues. In germline, CDR1 is LGHNA, CDR2 YNFKEQ. Trimming removed 1 base at V and 3 bases at J, with 10 bases between. The CDR3 here is CASSQVGESYEQYF. Here the CDR3 DNA reads TGTGCCAGCAGCCAAGTAGGGGAAAGCTACGAGCAGTACTTC.

This chain connects TRBV4-1 to TRBJ1-4, with 8 bases aligning to TRBD1. The CDR3 consists of 15 residues. Per the germline V gene, CDR1 is MGHRA and CDR2 is YSYEKL. The V and J ends lost 4 bases and 8 bases, in that order; junction bases with no gene match: 9. The CDR3 loop reads CASSLNRGGEEKLFF. DNA for the CDR3: TGCGCCAGCAGCCTAAACAGGGGGGGAGAGGAAAAACTGTTTTTT.

This clonotype appeared a few times. J is TRBJ2-2 and V is TRBV5-1; either TRBD1 or TRBD2 may supply D (5 bases each). Between the trimmed V and J ends, which lost 6 bases and 3 bases, there was a span of 15 bases. Germline lookup yields CDR1 SGHRS and CDR2 YFSETQ. The CDR3 consists of 15 residues. The CDR3 DNA follows: TGCGCCAGCACCCCAGGGACGGTTTACACCGGGGAGCTGTTTTTT. This sequence encodes CASTPGTVYTGELFF. The variable domain in full, completed from reference TRBV5-1 and TRBJ2-2, reads KAGVTQTPRYLIKTRGQQVTLSCSPISGHRSVSWYQQTPGQGLQFLFEYFSETQRNKGNFPGRFSGRQFSNSRSEMNVSTLELGDSALYLCASTPGTVYTGELFFGEGSRLTVL.

This clonotype was observed at least ten times. The chain couples TRBV11-2 to TRBJ2-7, with a weak D call TRBD1 (6 bases). V was clipped by 5 bases and J by 9 bases, with 17 bases between them. This CDR3 is 13 amino acids long. Germline V lookup: CDR1 SGHAT, CDR2 FQNNGV. The chain's CDR3 is CASSQTEGVGQYF. CDR3 in DNA: TGTGCCAGCAGCCAAACCGAGGGGGTTGGGCAGTACTTC.

The V and J genes are TRBV7-2 and TRBJ2-5; 7 bases match TRBD2. With 5 bases clipped from V and 7 bases from J, the junction kept 16 bases outside the gene matches. The germline CDR1 and CDR2 sequences are SGHTA and FQGNSA. The CDR3 has 16 residues. CDR3 coding DNA: TGTGCCAGCAGCCTCTCCCCGGGGGACTACTTAGGGACCCAGTACTTC. Translating it yields CASSLSPGDYLGTQYF.

The chain is built from TRBV11-3 and TRBJ2-7, with TRBD2 matching over 7 bases. Losses at the gene ends were 0 bases for V and 2 bases for J; bases not matched to a gene: 13. From germline, CDR1 is SGHNT and CDR2 YENEEA. The CDR3 length is 18 residues. CDR3 in DNA: TGTGCCAGCAGCTTAGATCCGGACTCCGGACTAGAGGCCTACGAGCAGTACGTC. Translation: CASSLDPDSGLEAYEQYV.

The rearrangement links TRBV6-5 to TRBJ2-1; no clear D. This CDR3 has 16 residues. From germline, CDR1 is MNHEY and CDR2 SVGAGI. V was pared by 0 bases and J by 1 base, with 10 bases between. CDR3 sequence: CASSYSQAASYNEQFF. The CDR3 DNA is TGTGCCAGCAGTTACTCGCAGGCAGCGTCCTACAATGAGCAGTTCTTC.

The chain employs TRBV7-2 and TRBJ2-2, with no clear D. The V end lost 6 bases, the J end lost 0 bases, and 5 bases lay between the germline ends. In germline, CDR1 is SGHTA, CDR2 FQGNSA. This CDR3 has 13 amino acids. The CDR3 nucleotides read TGTGCCAGCAGTACACCGAACACCGGGGAGCTGTTTTTT. It codes for CASSTPNTGELFF.

The rearrangement links TRBV5-6 to TRBJ1-1; no firm D call. Per the germline V gene, CDR1 is SGHDT and CDR2 is YYEEEE. This CDR3 is 14 amino acids long. The V gene lost 1 base and the J gene lost 5 bases, with 12 bases spanning the gap. The CDR3 DNA sequence: TGTGCCAGCAGCTTGCGGGGTATTATGACTGAAGCTTTCTTT. This codes for CASSLRGIMTEAFF.

The gene calls are TRBV11-2 and TRBJ2-3, with D tentatively TRBD1 (7 bases). Trimming cost V 4 bases and J 0 bases, with 17 bases left between them. The CDR3 extends over 17 amino acids. CDR1 and CDR2 from the germline V gene are SGHAT and FQNNGV. The CDR3: CASSWGRGAASTDTQYF. Here the CDR3 DNA reads TGTGCCAGCAGCTGGGGCAGGGGGGCTGCTAGCACAGATACGCAGTATTTT.

J is TRBJ2-5 and V is TRBV10-3; D not resolved. The CDR3 length is 12 residues. Germline lookup yields CDR1 ENHRY and CDR2 SYGVKD. The ends were cut back, 2 bases at V and 7 bases at J, with 8 bases in the middle. In DNA, the CDR3 is TGTGCCATCAGTGAGGGCAGTTGGACCCAGTACTTC. Translated: CAISEGSWTQYF.